This T cell receptor beta chain was identified during a study of blood T cell repertoires in COVID-19. Study-level background: Sites in the United States, Italy and Spain provided acute and convalescent COVID-19 samples.

The repertoire was sequenced with immunoSEQ multiplex PCR; TCRdb's copy has only in-frame clones and lacks some. The table shows approximately 290,000 clones, with 80% to 95% occurring only once. This clone was seen once. The CDR3 extends over 17 amino acids. The trim removed 3 bases at V and 3 bases at J, leaving 12 bases unmatched. The V gene's germline CDR1 is LGHDT and CDR2 YNNKEL (reference sequence). The source material was peripheral blood. The chain carries TRBV3-1 (or the pseudogene TRBV3-2) and TRBJ2-7, with 9 bases that match TRBD2. This clonotype originated in a woman younger than 45 with COVID-19, enrolled during active disease. This CDR3 is CASSHPREASGNYEQYF. DNA for the CDR3: TGTGCCAGCAGCCACCCCCGCGAGGCTAGCGGGAACTACGAGCAGTACTTC.